The entry below describes one TCR beta chain. No antigen is known for it. This sample is part of a study of T cell repertoires in cytomegalovirus infection. Whole-study context: Recently identified HLA-C-restricted CMV epitopes were among the peptides used. CMV infection and matching HLA type were both indicated by public TCR beta signatures. The study, taken as a whole, reports: Within the response measured ex vivo, HLA-C-restricted CMV-specific TCR beta clonotypes were dominant.

Using its own MiXCR run on the reads, TCRdb lists one record per CDR3 protein. The table has just under 500,000 distinct CDR3 sequences, around 35% seen once. CDR3 length: 15 residues. Germline V gives CDR1 MGHRA, CDR2 YSYEKL. V was clipped by 1 base and J by 2 bases, with 10 bases between them. This chain uses TRBV4-1 with TRBJ2-3; unclear D gene. This sample comprised cultured PBMCs, obtained from culture after CMV antigen stimulation. The sequence came from a human donor in good health (CMV status not recorded). Some clones in this sample may be carry-over from other donors' samples. The CDR3 sequence is CASSQGIRDTDTQYF. For the CDR3, the DNA is TGCGCCAGCAGCCAAGGGATTAGGGACACAGATACGCAGTATTTT.